Below, 10 T cell receptor beta chains from the same sample are listed, as sequenced in a study of cytomegalovirus exposure and HLA in healthy donors (dated by TCRdb to about 2017). The library was generated by the immunoSEQ multiplex PCR assay. The multiplex PCR relied on a mix of 60 forward primers for TCR Vbeta segments and 13 reverse primers for TCR Jbeta segments. In its TCRdb copy, this immuneACCESS table keeps in-frame sequences only and misses some clones. Where compared with another copy, unresolved V genes explain less than half of these, and the others have no known cause. Recorded for this sample are roughly 100,000 clones; 75% of them occurred a single time. Around 2.6% of the sample is in the top ten clones. The sample comprised PBMCs. These receptors all stem from a male donor in good health and CMV-seropositive.

The chain carries TRBV27 and TRBJ2-5; D is possibly TRBD1 (5 bases). Trimming removed 3 bases at V and 2 bases at J, with 10 bases between. Per germline, CDR1 MNHEY and CDR2 SMNVEV (reference sequence). The CDR3 loop spans 14 amino acids. The CDR3 nucleotides read TGTGCCAGCAGTTTCAGTAACAGGCAAGAGACCCAGTACTTC. Translating it yields CASSFSNRQETQYF.

This chain links TRBV4-1 with TRBJ1-6; D is ambiguous. The CDR3 sequence is 15 residues long. Trimming removed 3 bases at V and 5 bases at J, with 11 bases between. From germline, CDR1 is MGHRA and CDR2 YSYEKL. CDR3 sequence: CASSHQDGDNSPLHF. The CDR3 region has the DNA TGCGCCAGCAGCCACCAAGACGGAGATAATTCACCCCTCCACTTT.

The chain employs TRBV7-2 and TRBJ1-6; 9 bases are a match to TRBD1. This CDR3 is built from 19 residues. Per germline, CDR1 SGHTA and CDR2 FQGNSA. V lost 1 base to trimming and J lost 0 bases; unmatched junction nucleotides: 7. CDR3: CASSLGAGTGSSYNSPLHF. In DNA, the CDR3 is TGTGCCAGCAGCTTAGGTGCCGGGACAGGGAGCTCCTATAATTCACCCCTCCACTTT.

The J gene is TRBJ2-5, the V gene TRBV30; TRBD2 agrees at 12 bases. The CDR3 covers 15 residues. Germline CDR1 and CDR2: GTSNPN and SVGIG (reference sequence). With 8 bases clipped from V and 2 bases from J, the junction kept 9 bases outside the gene matches. In DNA form, the CDR3 reads TGTGCCGGCTTGACTAGCGGGAGAGGACAAGAGACCCAGTACTTC. This gives the protein CAGLTSGRGQETQYF.

With regard to this clone: Other DNA sequences of this sample code for an identical CDR3. The chain uses TRBV7-2 and TRBJ2-3; D call uncertain. Trimming took off 0 bases at V and 6 bases at J, with 4 bases between the two ends. The CDR3 is 12 amino acids. Germline-derived CDR1 and CDR2 are SGHTA and FQGNSA. In nucleotides, the CDR3 is TGTGCCAGCAGCTTAGCTAGCGATACGCAGTATTTT. This encodes CASSLASDTQYF.

This clone was seen once. The J gene is TRBJ1-5, the V gene TRBV6-1, with D perhaps TRBD1 (5 bases). This CDR3 comprises 14 residues. The germline V and J ends were trimmed by 7 bases and 11 bases, with 21 bases remaining between them. Per germline, CDR1 MNHNS and CDR2 SASEGT. CDR3 in amino acids: CASTDSTGGMSQHF. The CDR3 coding sequence is TGTGCCAGCACTGACTCGACGGGGGGGATGTCCCAGCATTTT.

The V and J genes are TRBV6-5 and TRBJ2-1; D perhaps matches TRBD2 (5 bases). The V end lost 10 bases, the J end lost 7 bases, and 11 bases lay between the germline ends. The CDR3 covers 11 residues. In germline, CDR1 is MNHEY, CDR2 SVGAGI. In DNA, the CDR3 is TGTGCCACCCGTTGGGAGAATGAGCAGTTCTTC. Translation gives CATRWENEQFF.

This sequence joins TRBV6-5 and TRBJ1-5; D not resolved. This CDR3 contains 14 residues. Trimming removed 5 bases from V and 1 base from J, with 9 bases in between. CDR1 and CDR2 from the germline V gene are MNHEY and SVGAGI. The DNA for the CDR3 is TGTGCCAGCAGTAAATCGCAGAGCAATCAGCCCCAGCATTTT. Protein: CASSKSQSNQPQHF.

The chain is built from TRBV2 and TRBJ2-7; 12 positions match TRBD2. V shed 6 bases and J 4 bases; nucleotides not matched to a gene: 7. CDR1 SNHLY and CDR2 FYNNEI come from the germline V gene. This CDR3 is 15 amino acids long. The chain's CDR3 is CASSLTSGRPYEQYF. DNA of the CDR3: TGTGCCAGCAGCCTGACTAGCGGGAGACCTTACGAGCAGTACTTC.

CDR3 region: CASSVSQGLTEAFF. For the CDR3, the DNA is TGTGCCAGCAGTGTCTCACAGGGTCTCACTGAAGCTTTCTTT. The chain employs TRBV27 and TRBJ1-1, with D perhaps TRBD1 (6 bases). The V gene lost 5 bases and the J gene lost 4 bases, with 14 bases spanning the gap. The CDR3 is 14 residues long. Looked up from germline, CDR1 is MNHEY and CDR2 is SMNVEV (reference sequence).